Following are 23 T cell receptor beta chains from one sample sequenced in a study of cytomegalovirus exposure and HLA in healthy donors. PCR used 60 Vbeta primers and 13 Jbeta primers. Assay: immunoSEQ multiplex PCR; the TCRdb copy retains only in-frame clones and omits some. The table shows some 190,000 clones, with nearly 80% occurring only once. The source material was PBMCs. These receptor sequences come from a female donor in good health and CMV-seronegative.

This sequence joins TRBV30 and TRBJ2-7; D perhaps matches TRBD1 (5 bases). V lost 2 bases to trimming and J lost 2 bases, with 13 bases between them. The V gene's germline CDR1 is GTSNPN and CDR2 SVGIG (reference sequence). The CDR3 sequence is 14 residues long. CDR3 nucleotide sequence: TGTGCCTGGAGTTTCTCCTCAGGGACCTACGAGCAGTACTTC. This gives the protein CAWSFSSGTYEQYF.

The CDR3 is CASSFGGQGAGEQYF. The CDR3 DNA sequence: TGTGCCAGCAGTTTTGGGGGACAGGGGGCGGGCGAGCAGTACTTC. This rearrangement joins TRBV28 to TRBJ2-5; 12 nucleotides agree with TRBD1. The assigned J gene may be wrong: the sequence end matches TRBJ2-7 better. CDR3 length: 15 amino acids. Looked up from germline, CDR1 is MDHEN and CDR2 is SYDVKM.

The table lists this clone with a count of one. The genes are TRBV2 and TRBJ1-1, with unresolved D. CDR1 is SNHLY, CDR2 FYNNEI, per germline. This CDR3 comprises 13 residues. V shed 6 bases and J shed 8 bases, with 16 bases lying between them. Here the CDR3 DNA reads TGTGCCAGCAGGCTGCAGACATCAATAGAAGCTTTCTTT. Translation gives CASRLQTSIEAFF.

This clone was seen a single time. The rearrangement uses TRBV7-8 and TRBJ2-5; weak D call: TRBD2 (6 bases). The J call may not be correct, given that the DNA end is closer to TRBJ2-7. The CDR3 loop spans 15 amino acids. The germline gives CDR1 SGHVS, CDR2 FQNEAQ. The CDR3 reads CASSLVGGNSYEQYF. Here the CDR3 DNA reads TGTGCCAGCAGCTTAGTCGGCGGGAACTCCTACGAGCAGTACTTC.

The chain recombines TRBV25-1 with TRBJ2-1, with TRBD1 matching over 7 bases. V trimming: 1 base; J trimming: 8 bases; junction bases outside the gene matches: 8. Per the germline V gene, CDR1 is MGHDK and CDR2 is SYGVNS. The CDR3 extends over 15 amino acids. CDR3 DNA sequence: TGTGCCAGCAGTGAATTCGTTGTAGGGGGCCATGAGCAGTTCTTC. It yields the protein CASSEFVVGGHEQFF.

The chain couples TRBV27 to TRBJ2-6; TRBD1 is a possible D gene (5 bases). Germline CDR1 reads MNHEY; CDR2 reads SMNVEV (reference sequence). The CDR3 sequence is 15 residues long. V was pared by 7 bases and J by 0 bases, with 10 bases between. The CDR3 loop reads CASTSGPSGANVLTF. For the CDR3, the DNA is TGTGCCAGCACCTCAGGGCCCTCTGGGGCCAACGTCCTGACTTTC. The full variable domain, in which reference TRBV27 and TRBJ2-6 provide the parts outside the CDR3, is EAQVTQNPRYLITVTGKKLTVTCSQNMNHEYMSWYRQDPGLGLRQIYYSMNVEVTDKGDVPEGYKVSRKEKRNFPLILESPSPNQTSLYFCASTSGPSGANVLTFGAGSRLTVL.

The rearrangement links TRBV4-3 to TRBJ2-1, with 7 bases aligning to TRBD2. The germline gives CDR1 LGHNA, CDR2 YSLEER. This CDR3 has 16 amino acids. Trimming removed 2 bases from V and 5 bases from J; junction bases left unmatched: 9. CDR3 coding DNA: TGCGCCAGCAGCCAACAGAGCCCGGGACTAAACAATGAGCAGTTCTTC. Translated, it gives CASSQQSPGLNNEQFF.

J is TRBJ1-5 and V is TRBV5-1, with 12 bases fitting TRBD1. Trimming took 4 bases from V and 0 from J; bases not matched to a gene: 8. There are 18 residues in the CDR3. Germline assignment: CDR1 SGHRS and CDR2 YFSETQ. CDR3 bases: TGCGCCAGCAGCCCCGGGACAGGGGGCGGGTTTAGCAATCAGCCCCAGCATTTT. Amino acids: CASSPGTGGGFSNQPQHF.

The gene calls are TRBV10-3 and TRBJ2-7, with D hard to call. Looked up from germline, CDR1 is ENHRY and CDR2 is SYGVKD. This CDR3 spans 15 amino acids. V lost 4 bases to trimming and J lost 2 bases, with 15 bases between them. In DNA form, the CDR3 reads TGTGCCATCAGTGGTCTAACTTCTGGTACCTACGAGCAGTACTTC. Translation gives CAISGLTSGTYEQYF.

Here the CDR3 DNA reads TGTGCCAGCAGCGTAGGCAGGGCTGGTTACTATGGCTACACCTTC. This encodes CASSVGRAGYYGYTF. The rearrangement links TRBV9 to TRBJ1-2, with D possibly TRBD1 on 5 matching bases. From germline, CDR1 is SGDLS and CDR2 YYNGEE. Trimming removed 0 bases at V and 3 bases at J, with 12 bases between. This CDR3 comprises 15 residues.

The rearrangement joins TRBV6-6 to TRBJ1-5; unclear D gene. CDR3 length: 14 amino acids. Per the germline V gene, CDR1 is MNHNY and CDR2 is SVGAGI (reference sequence). The V end was cut by 7 bases, the J end by 9 bases, with 19 bases between. The CDR3 sequence is CASTRGGTTMPQHF. Written as DNA, the CDR3 is TGTGCCAGCACCCGAGGAGGAACCACGATGCCCCAGCATTTT.

The chain couples TRBV9 to TRBJ2-5; D possibly corresponds to TRBD2 (6 bases). Trimming took 0 bases from V and 5 from J, leaving 11 bases between them. The V gene's germline CDR1 is SGDLS and CDR2 YYNGEE. CDR3 length: 14 amino acids. The CDR3 DNA reads as TGTGCCAGCAGCGTAGGGCTGAGCGGGGAGACCCAGTACTTC. Amino acids: CASSVGLSGETQYF. Full variable domain (missing parts from reference TRBV9 and TRBJ2-5): DSGVTQTPKHLITATGQRVTLRCSPRSGDLSVYWYQQSLDQGLQFLIQYYNGEERAKGNILERFSAQQFPDLHSELNLSSLELGDSALYFCASSVGLSGETQYFGPGTRLLVL.

This sequence joins TRBV15 and TRBJ2-2, with D maybe TRBD2 (7 bases). The V gene lost 1 base and the J gene lost 3 bases, with 12 bases spanning the gap. The germline V gene has CDR1 LNHNV and CDR2 YYDKDF (reference sequence). The CDR3 sequence is 16 residues long. CDR3 nucleotide sequence: TGTGCCACCAGCAGAGTGATCGGGGGGCACACCGGGGAGCTGTTTTTT. As protein: CATSRVIGGHTGELFF.

This rearrangement joins TRBV10-3 to TRBJ2-7, with TRBD2 identical over 7 bases. The germline CDR1 and CDR2 sequences are ENHRY and SYGVKD. This CDR3 is 14 amino acids long. The V segment lost 3 bases and the J segment 2 bases; nucleotides outside the gene matches: 4. CDR3 loop: CAISDAAGAYEQYF. CDR3 DNA: TGTGCCATCAGTGATGCGGCGGGGGCCTACGAGCAGTACTTC.

The chain carries TRBV7-9 and TRBJ2-7, with TRBD1 matching 7 bases. The CDR3 sequence is 14 residues long. V lost 5 bases and J lost 2; bases outside the gene matches: 6. CDR1 is SEHNR, CDR2 FQNEAQ, per germline (reference sequence). Written as DNA, the CDR3 is TGTGCCAGCAGCGACAGGGTAGATCCCTACGAGCAGTACTTC. Protein: CASSDRVDPYEQYF.

CDR3 sequence: CASSLPTAGGFTDTQYF. CDR3 sequence (DNA): TGTGCCAGCAGCTTGCCCACAGCGGGAGGATTCACAGATACGCAGTATTTT. V gene TRBV7-9 combines with J gene TRBJ2-3; TRBD2 matches 9 bases. Per germline, CDR1 SEHNR and CDR2 FQNEAQ (reference sequence). There are 17 residues in the CDR3. With V trimmed by 3 bases and J by 2 bases, 9 bases remained unmatched.

The V and J genes are TRBV6-5 and TRBJ2-3; 13 bases are a match to TRBD2. The CDR3 sequence is 16 residues long. Trimming removed 4 bases from V and 0 bases from J; junction bases left unmatched: 1. Germline V lookup: CDR1 MNHEY, CDR2 SVGAGI. Here the CDR3 DNA reads TGTGCCAGCAGTTTACTAGCGGGAGGGAGCACAGATACGCAGTATTTT. This encodes CASSLLAGGSTDTQYF.

V usage is TRBV18 and J usage is TRBJ2-1; 8 nucleotides agree with TRBD2. This CDR3 has 16 amino acids. V shed 0 bases and J 6 bases; nucleotides not matched to a gene: 7. CDR1 KGHSH and CDR2 LQKENI come from the germline V gene. The CDR3 loop reads CASSPPRLAGPNEQFF. As DNA, the CDR3 is TGTGCCAGCTCACCACCCAGGCTAGCGGGTCCCAATGAGCAGTTCTTC.

As to this clone: One end of the junction varies from germline; a read error may be responsible. DNA for the CDR3: TGCGCCAGCAGGTTGGCAACCCTGGGCATGAACACTGAAGCTTTCTTT. It codes for CASRLATLGMNTEAFF. The chain has TRBV5-1 and TRBJ1-1; D not resolved. Germline V CDR1 and CDR2: SGHRS, YFSETQ. The CDR3 consists of 16 residues.

The chain combines TRBV7-2 with TRBJ2-1; TRBD2 matches at 10 bases. CDR1 and CDR2 (germline): SGHTA, FQGNSA. After removal of 0 bases from V and 9 bases from J, the junction contained 5 bases not matched to a gene. This CDR3 contains 15 residues. CDR3 sequence: CASSLAAGGQREQFF. The CDR3 DNA follows: TGTGCCAGCAGCTTAGCAGCGGGAGGGCAGCGTGAGCAGTTCTTC.

This chain links TRBV6-5 with TRBJ1-5, with D maybe TRBD1 (6 bases). The germline V gene has CDR1 MNHEY and CDR2 SVGAGI. The CDR3 loop spans 15 amino acids. V shed 5 bases and J shed 0 bases, with 11 bases lying between them. CDR3 in amino acids: CASSRGGNSNQPQHF. CDR3 nucleotides: TGTGCCAGCAGTAGGGGGGGTAATAGCAATCAGCCCCAGCATTTT.

This clone is a singleton in its sample. The V gene is TRBV28, the J gene TRBJ1-1; a possible D gene is TRBD1 (5 bases). The CDR3 runs to 14 residues. From germline, CDR1 is MDHEN and CDR2 SYDVKM. Trimming pared 8 bases from V and 1 base from J, leaving 14 bases between. The CDR3 region has the DNA TGTGCCAGCCGGGCCCCAGGACAGAACACTGAAGCTTTCTTT. This encodes CASRAPGQNTEAFF. The full variable domain, with the rest looked up from reference TRBV28 and TRBJ1-1, is DVKVTQSSRYLVKRTGEKVFLECVQDMDHENMFWYRQDPGLGLRLIYFSYDVKMKEKGDIPEGYSVSREKKERFSLILESASTNQTSMYLCASRAPGQNTEAFFGQGTRLTVV.

The V call is TRBV19, the J call TRBJ2-2, with TRBD1 as a possible D gene (5 bases). The V gene's germline CDR1 is LNHDA and CDR2 SQIVND (reference sequence). CDR3 length equals 14 residues. Between the trimmed V and J ends, which lost 5 bases and 5 bases, there was a span of 12 bases. The CDR3 protein is CASSFNAGTGELFF. The CDR3 nucleotides are TGTGCCAGTAGTTTCAACGCAGGGACCGGGGAGCTGTTTTTT.